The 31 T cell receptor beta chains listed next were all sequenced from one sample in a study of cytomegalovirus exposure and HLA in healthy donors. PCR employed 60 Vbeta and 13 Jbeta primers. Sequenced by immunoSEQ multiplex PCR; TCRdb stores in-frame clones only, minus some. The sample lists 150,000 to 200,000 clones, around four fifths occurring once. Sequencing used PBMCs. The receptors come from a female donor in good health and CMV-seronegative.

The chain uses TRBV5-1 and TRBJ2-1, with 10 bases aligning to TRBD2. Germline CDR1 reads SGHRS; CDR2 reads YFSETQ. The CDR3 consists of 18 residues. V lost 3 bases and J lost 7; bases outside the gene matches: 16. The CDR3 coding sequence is TGCGCCAGCAGCTCCGGGACAGAGCTAGCGGGAGTGTGGAATGAGCAGTTCTTC. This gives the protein CASSSGTELAGVWNEQFF.

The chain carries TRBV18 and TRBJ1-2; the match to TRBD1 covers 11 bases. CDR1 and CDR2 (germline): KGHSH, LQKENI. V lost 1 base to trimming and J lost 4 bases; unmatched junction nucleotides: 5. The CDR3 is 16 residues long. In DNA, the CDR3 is TGTGCCAGCTCACCACGGACAGGGGGCACGGGCTATGGCTACACCTTC. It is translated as CASSPRTGGTGYGYTF.

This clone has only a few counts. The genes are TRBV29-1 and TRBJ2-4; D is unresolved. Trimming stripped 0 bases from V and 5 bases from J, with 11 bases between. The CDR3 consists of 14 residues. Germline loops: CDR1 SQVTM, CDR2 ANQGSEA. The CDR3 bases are TGCAGCGTTGAAGAGCTAGGCAGACAAAACATTCAGTACTTC. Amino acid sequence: CSVEELGRQNIQYF.

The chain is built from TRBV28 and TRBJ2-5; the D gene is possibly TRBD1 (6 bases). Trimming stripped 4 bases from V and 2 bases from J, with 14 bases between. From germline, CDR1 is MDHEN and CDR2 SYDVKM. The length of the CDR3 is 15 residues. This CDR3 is CASSSRDRSQETQYF. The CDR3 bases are TGTGCCAGCAGTTCTCGAGACAGGAGTCAAGAGACCCAGTACTTC. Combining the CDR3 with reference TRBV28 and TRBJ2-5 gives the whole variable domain DVKVTQSSRYLVKRTGEKVFLECVQDMDHENMFWYRQDPGLGLRLIYFSYDVKMKEKGDIPEGYSVSREKKERFSLILESASTNQTSMYLCASSSRDRSQETQYFGPGTRLLVL.

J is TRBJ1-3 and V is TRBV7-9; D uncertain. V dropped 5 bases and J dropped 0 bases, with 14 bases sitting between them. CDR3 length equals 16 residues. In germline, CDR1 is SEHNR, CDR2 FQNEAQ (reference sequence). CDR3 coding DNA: TGTGCCAGCAGCCAACACGGGGTAGGCTCTGGAAACACCATATATTTT. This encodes CASSQHGVGSGNTIYF. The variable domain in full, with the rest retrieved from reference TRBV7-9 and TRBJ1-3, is DTGVSQNPRHKITKRGQNVTFRCDPISEHNRLYWYRQTLGQGPEFLTYFQNEAQLEKSRLLSDRFSAERPKGSFSTLEIQRTEQGDSAMYLCASSQHGVGSGNTIYFGEGSWLTVV.

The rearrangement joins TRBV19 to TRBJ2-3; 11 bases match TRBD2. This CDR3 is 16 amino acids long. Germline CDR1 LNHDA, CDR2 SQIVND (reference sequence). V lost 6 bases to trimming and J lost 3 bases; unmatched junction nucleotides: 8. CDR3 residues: CASRSLAGGRTDTQYF. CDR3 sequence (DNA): TGTGCCAGTAGATCCCTAGCGGGAGGAAGGACAGATACGCAGTATTTT.

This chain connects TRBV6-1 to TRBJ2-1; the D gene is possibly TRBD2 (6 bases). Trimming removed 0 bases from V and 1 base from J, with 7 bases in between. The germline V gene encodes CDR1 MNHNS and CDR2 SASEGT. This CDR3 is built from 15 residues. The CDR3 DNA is TGTGCCAGCAGTGAAGCTGGGGGGTCCTACAATGAGCAGTTCTTC. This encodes CASSEAGGSYNEQFF.

The CDR3 DNA reads as TGTGCCAGCAGGCCCGCCGGGGGAGGTAATCAGCCCCAGCATTTT. Encoded protein: CASRPAGGGNQPQHF. This chain connects TRBV6-1 to TRBJ1-5; maybe TRBD1 (5 bases). In germline, CDR1 is MNHNS, CDR2 SASEGT. Trimming removed 6 bases from V and 4 bases from J, with 16 bases in between. CDR3 size: 15 residues.

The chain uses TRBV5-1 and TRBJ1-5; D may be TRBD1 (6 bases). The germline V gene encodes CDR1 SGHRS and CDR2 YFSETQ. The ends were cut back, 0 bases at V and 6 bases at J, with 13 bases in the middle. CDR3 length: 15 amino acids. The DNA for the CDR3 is TGCGCCAGCAGCTTGGGGGACATTGAGGGTCAGCCCCAGCATTTT. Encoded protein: CASSLGDIEGQPQHF.

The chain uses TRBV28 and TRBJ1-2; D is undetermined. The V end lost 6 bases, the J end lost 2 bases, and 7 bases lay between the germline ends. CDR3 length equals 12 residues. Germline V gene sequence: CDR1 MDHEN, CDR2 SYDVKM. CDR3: CASRITNYGYTF. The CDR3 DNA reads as TGTGCCAGCAGGATTACAAACTATGGCTACACCTTC.

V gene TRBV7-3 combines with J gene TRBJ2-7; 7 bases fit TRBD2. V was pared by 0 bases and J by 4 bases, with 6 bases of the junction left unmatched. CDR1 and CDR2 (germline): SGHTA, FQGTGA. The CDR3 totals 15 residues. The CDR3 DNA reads TGTGCCAGCAGCTTAACGGTTGGCGGGAGTTACGAGCAGTACTTC. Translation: CASSLTVGGSYEQYF.

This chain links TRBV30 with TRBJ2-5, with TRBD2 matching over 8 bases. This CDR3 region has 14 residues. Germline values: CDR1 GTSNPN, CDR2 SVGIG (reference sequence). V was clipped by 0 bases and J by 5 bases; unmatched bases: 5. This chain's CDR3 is CAWSVHGGEETQYF. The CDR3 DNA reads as TGTGCCTGGAGTGTACACGGGGGGGAGGAGACCCAGTACTTC. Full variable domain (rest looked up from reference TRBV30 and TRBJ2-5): SQTIHQWPATLVQPVGSPLSLECTVEGTSNPNLYWYRQAAGRGLQLLFYSVGIGQISSEVPQNLSASRPQDRQFILSSKKLLLSDSGFYLCAWSVHGGEETQYFGPGTRLLVL.

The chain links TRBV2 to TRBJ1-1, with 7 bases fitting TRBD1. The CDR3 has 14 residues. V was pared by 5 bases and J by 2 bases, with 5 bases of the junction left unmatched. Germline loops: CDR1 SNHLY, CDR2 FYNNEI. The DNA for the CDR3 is TGTGCCAGCAGTAGCAGGGGGAGTAACACTGAAGCTTTCTTT. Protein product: CASSSRGSNTEAFF. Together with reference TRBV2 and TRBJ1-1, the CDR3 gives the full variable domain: EPEVTQTPSHQVTQMGQEVILRCVPISNHLYFYWYRQILGQKVEFLVSFYNNEISEKSEIFDDQFSVERPDGSNFTLKIRSTKLEDSAMYFCASSSRGSNTEAFFGQGTRLTVV.

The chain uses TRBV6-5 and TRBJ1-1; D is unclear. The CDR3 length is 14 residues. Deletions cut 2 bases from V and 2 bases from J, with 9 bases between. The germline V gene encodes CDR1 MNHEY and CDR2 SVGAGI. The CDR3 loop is CASSYVFPNTEAFF. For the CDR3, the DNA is TGTGCCAGCAGTTACGTTTTCCCAAACACTGAAGCTTTCTTT.

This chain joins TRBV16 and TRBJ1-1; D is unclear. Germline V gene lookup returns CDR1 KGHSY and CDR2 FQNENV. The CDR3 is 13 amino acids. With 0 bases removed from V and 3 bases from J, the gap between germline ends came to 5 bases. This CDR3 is CASSQSFDTEAFF. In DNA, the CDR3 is TGTGCCAGCAGCCAATCGTTCGACACTGAAGCTTTCTTT.

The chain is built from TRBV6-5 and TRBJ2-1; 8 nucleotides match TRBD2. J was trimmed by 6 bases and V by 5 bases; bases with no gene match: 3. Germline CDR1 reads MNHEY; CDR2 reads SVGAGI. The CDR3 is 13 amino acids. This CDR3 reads CASSGGLVNEQFF. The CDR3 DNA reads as TGTGCCAGCAGTGGGGGACTAGTCAATGAGCAGTTCTTC.

This CDR3 reads CARRTGGSTYNTEAFF. For the CDR3, the DNA is TGTGCCAGACGGACAGGGGGATCCACATACAACACTGAAGCTTTCTTT. V is TRBV30 and J is TRBJ1-1; 10 bases fit TRBD1. V gave up 8 bases and J gave up 2 bases; unmatched junction bases: 14. Germline V gives CDR1 GTSNPN, CDR2 SVGIG (reference sequence). The CDR3 contains 16 residues.

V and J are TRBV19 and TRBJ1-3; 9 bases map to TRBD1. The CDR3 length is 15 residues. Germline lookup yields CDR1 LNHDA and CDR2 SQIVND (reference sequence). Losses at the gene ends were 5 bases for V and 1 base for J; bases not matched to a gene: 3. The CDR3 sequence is CASSRDRESGNTIYF. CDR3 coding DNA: TGTGCCAGTAGTCGGGACAGGGAGTCTGGAAACACCATATATTTT.

CDR3 DNA sequence: TGTGCCAGCTCAGGGTCGGGATTGGAGGCTGGCGAGCAGTACTTC. Translating it yields CASSGSGLEAGEQYF. This chain connects TRBV18 to TRBJ2-7; D may be TRBD2 (5 bases). Germline CDR1 reads KGHSH; CDR2 reads LQKENI. The CDR3 length is 15 residues. The V and J ends lost 5 bases and 6 bases respectively, with 20 bases between them. Full variable domain (outside the CDR3, taken from reference TRBV18 and TRBJ2-7): NAGVMQNPRHLVRRRGQEARLRCSPMKGHSHVYWYRQLPEEGLKFMVYLQKENIIDESGMPKERFSAEFPKEGPSILRIQQVVRGDSAAYFCASSGSGLEAGEQYFGPGTRLTVT.

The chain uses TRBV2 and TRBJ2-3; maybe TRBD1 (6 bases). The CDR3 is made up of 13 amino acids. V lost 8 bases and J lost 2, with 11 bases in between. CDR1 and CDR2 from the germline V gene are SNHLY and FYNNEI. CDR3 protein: CASGGLYTDTQYF. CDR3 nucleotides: TGTGCCAGCGGGGGCCTTTACACAGATACGCAGTATTTT.

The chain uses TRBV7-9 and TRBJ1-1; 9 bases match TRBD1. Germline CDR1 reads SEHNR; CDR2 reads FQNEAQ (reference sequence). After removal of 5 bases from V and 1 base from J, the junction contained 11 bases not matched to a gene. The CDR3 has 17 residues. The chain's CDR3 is CASSPWGQGGQNTEAFF. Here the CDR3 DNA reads TGTGCCAGCAGCCCGTGGGGACAGGGAGGACAGAACACTGAAGCTTTCTTT.

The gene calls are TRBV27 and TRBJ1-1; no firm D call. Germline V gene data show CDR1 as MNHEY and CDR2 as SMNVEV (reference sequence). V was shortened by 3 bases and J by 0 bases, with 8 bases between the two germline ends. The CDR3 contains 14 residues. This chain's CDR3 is CASSLTGVNTEAFF. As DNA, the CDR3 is TGTGCCAGCAGTTTGACCGGGGTGAACACTGAAGCTTTCTTT.

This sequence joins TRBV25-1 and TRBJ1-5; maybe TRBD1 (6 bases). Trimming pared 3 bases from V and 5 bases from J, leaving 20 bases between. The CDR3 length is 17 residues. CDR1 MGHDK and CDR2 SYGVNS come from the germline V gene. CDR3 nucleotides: TGTGCCAGCAGTGACCCTGGACAGAATTACGCCTATCAGCCCCAGCATTTT. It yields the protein CASSDPGQNYAYQPQHF.

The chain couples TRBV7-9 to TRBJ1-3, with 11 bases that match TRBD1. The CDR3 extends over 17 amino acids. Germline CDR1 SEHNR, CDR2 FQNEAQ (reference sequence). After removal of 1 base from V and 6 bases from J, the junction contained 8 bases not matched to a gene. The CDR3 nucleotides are TGTGCCAGCAGCTTAGGGCGGACAGGGGGCGCGGAAAACACCATATATTTT. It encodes CASSLGRTGGAENTIYF.

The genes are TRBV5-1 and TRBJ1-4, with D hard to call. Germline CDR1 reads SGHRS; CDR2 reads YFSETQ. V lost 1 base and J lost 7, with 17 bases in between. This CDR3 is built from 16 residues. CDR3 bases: TGCGCCAGCAGCTTGTTTCAGGCGACCGAGACTGAAAAACTGTTTTTT. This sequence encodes CASSLFQATETEKLFF. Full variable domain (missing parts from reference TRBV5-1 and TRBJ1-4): KAGVTQTPRYLIKTRGQQVTLSCSPISGHRSVSWYQQTPGQGLQFLFEYFSETQRNKGNFPGRFSGRQFSNSRSEMNVSTLELGDSALYLCASSLFQATETEKLFFGSGTQLSVL.

The CDR3 DNA follows: TGTGCCAGCAGCTTGCTTAGGGGGCCCCACGAGCAGTACTTC. This sequence encodes CASSLLRGPHEQYF. The chain uses TRBV5-8 and TRBJ2-7, with 7 bases aligning to TRBD1. CDR3 size: 14 residues. The V and J ends lost 1 base and 5 bases, in that order; junction bases with no gene match: 6. Germline V gene data show CDR1 as SGHTS and CDR2 as YDEGEE.

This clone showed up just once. The CDR3, as DNA: TGCGCCAGCAGCCAAGATCTGCGGGGGGGCCTAATTGAGCAGTTCTTC. Protein: CASSQDLRGGLIEQFF. This chain connects TRBV4-1 to TRBJ2-1; 9 bases map to TRBD2. V trimming: 0 bases; J trimming: 9 bases; junction bases outside the gene matches: 9. CDR3 length: 16 residues. Germline values: CDR1 MGHRA, CDR2 YSYEKL.

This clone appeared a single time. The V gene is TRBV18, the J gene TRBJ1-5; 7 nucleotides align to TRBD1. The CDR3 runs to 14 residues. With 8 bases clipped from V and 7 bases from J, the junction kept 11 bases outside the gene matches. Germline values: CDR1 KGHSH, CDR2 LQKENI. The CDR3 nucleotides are TGTGCCAGCGCACAGGGGCTGGGGAACCAGCCCCAGCATTTT. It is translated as CASAQGLGNQPQHF. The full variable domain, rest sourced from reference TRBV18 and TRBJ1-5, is NAGVMQNPRHLVRRRGQEARLRCSPMKGHSHVYWYRQLPEEGLKFMVYLQKENIIDESGMPKERFSAEFPKEGPSILRIQQVVRGDSAAYFCASAQGLGNQPQHFGDGTRLSIL.

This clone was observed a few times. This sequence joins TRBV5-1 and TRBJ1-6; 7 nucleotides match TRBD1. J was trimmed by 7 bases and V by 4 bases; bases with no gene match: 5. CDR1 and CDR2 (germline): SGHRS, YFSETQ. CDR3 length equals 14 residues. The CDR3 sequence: CASSPDRANSPLHF. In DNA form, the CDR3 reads TGCGCCAGCAGCCCAGACAGGGCGAATTCACCCCTCCACTTT.

This CDR3 reads CASSFSGHGDQPQHF. In DNA, the CDR3 is TGTGCCAGCAGTTTTTCGGGACATGGGGATCAGCCCCAGCATTTT. The chain couples TRBV27 to TRBJ1-5; D is possibly TRBD1 (6 bases). The CDR3 is made up of 15 amino acids. CDR1 MNHEY and CDR2 SMNVEV come from the germline V gene (reference sequence). V dropped 3 bases and J dropped 5 bases, with 14 bases sitting between them.

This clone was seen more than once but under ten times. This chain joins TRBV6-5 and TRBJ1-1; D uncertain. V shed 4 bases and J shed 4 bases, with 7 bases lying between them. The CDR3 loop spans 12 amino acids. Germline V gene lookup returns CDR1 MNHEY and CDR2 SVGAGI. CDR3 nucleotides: TGTGCCAGCAGTTTCCTAGGCACTGAAGCTTTCTTT. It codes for CASSFLGTEAFF.